This T cell receptor beta chain was documented in a study of blood T cell repertoires in COVID-19. Study summary: Some COVID-19 samples were acute and others convalescent; all came from the United States, Italy and Spain.

In the authors' workflow: Amplification with reference gene primers provided the estimates of nucleated cell counts. TCRdb keeps only in-frame clones here, not all; method: immunoSEQ multiplex PCR. The V and J calls and clone size were taken over from that table, and D and trimming were inferred from the DNA. The sample yields approximately 240,000 clones, approximately 86% seen once. Germline trimming cut 4 bases from V and 4 bases from J; bases unmatched to any gene: 3. Germline loops: CDR1 SGHNT, CDR2 YENEEA. CDR3 size: 15 residues. The V call is TRBV11-3, the J call TRBJ2-3; 12 bases are shared with TRBD2. This clonotype was obtained from an older woman with active or convalescent COVID-19. Sequenced sample: peripheral blood. The CDR3 reads CASSYGLAGPDTQYF. Written as DNA, the CDR3 is TGTGCCAGCAGCTATGGACTAGCGGGGCCAGATACGCAGTATTTT.